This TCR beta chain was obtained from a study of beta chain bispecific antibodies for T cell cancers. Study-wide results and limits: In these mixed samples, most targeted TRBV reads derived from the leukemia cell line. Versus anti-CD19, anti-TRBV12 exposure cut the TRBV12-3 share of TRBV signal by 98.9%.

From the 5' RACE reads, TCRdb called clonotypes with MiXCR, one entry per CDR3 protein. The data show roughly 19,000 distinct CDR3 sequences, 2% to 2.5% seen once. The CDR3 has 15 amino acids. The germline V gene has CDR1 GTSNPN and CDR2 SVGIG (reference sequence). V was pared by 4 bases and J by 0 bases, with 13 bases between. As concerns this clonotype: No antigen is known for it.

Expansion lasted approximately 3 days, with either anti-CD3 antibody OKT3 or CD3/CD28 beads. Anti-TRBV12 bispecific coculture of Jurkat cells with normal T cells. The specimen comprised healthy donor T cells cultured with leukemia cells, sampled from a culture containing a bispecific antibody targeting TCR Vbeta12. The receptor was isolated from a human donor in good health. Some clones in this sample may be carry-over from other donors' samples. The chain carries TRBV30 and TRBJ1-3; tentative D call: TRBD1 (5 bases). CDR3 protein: CAWTPPGGSGNTIYF. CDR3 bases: TGTGCCTGGACTCCTCCGGGGGGCTCTGGAAACACCATATATTTT.